The rows below give T cell receptor beta chains drawn from one sample of a study of regulatory T cells in long-lasting Graves disease. TCRdb analysed the multiplex PCR reads with MiXCR anew, one entry per CDR3 protein. The sample has approximately 460,000 distinct CDR3 sequences; over 15% are singletons. The sample was also reused in another study, on T cells in Graves' hyperthyroidism and ophthalmopathy.

Sequenced here: peripheral blood mononuclear cells (PBMCs), sampled at new diagnosis, from a patient treated with antithyroid drugs. All receptors come from a woman aged 25 to 39 with Graves disease. CDR3s include the opening cysteine and the closing phenylalanine or tryptophan. Each record gives: J gene, V gene, clone size, D gene, CDR3 DNA, CDR3 protein. D genes are given only for firm matches. Rows give clone size only sometimes, using once, few, many, or a class for an expanded clone.

j_call: TRBJ2-1; v_call: TRBV11-2; clone_size: many; d_call: -; cdr3_nt: TGTGCCAGCAGCACCCGACGGAATGAGCAGTTCTTC; cdr3_aa: CASSTRRNEQFF
j_call: TRBJ2-3; v_call: TRBV29-1; clone_size: -; d_call: -; cdr3_nt: TGCAGCGTTGTGGGGTCAGGGGAATCAGATACGCAGTATTTT; cdr3_aa: CSVVGSGESDTQYF
j_call: TRBJ2-7; v_call: TRBV29-1; clone_size: many; d_call: -; cdr3_nt: TGCAGCGTTGAAGATGAGTATGAGAGTGGCGAGCAGTACTTC; cdr3_aa: CSVEDEYESGEQYF
j_call: TRBJ2-7; v_call: TRBV7-2; clone_size: -; d_call: -; cdr3_nt: TGTGCCAGCAGCTTTGGGAGGGGGGGGACCCTTTACGAGCGGTACTTC; cdr3_aa: CASSFGRGGTLYERYF
j_call: TRBJ2-1; v_call: TRBV20-1; clone_size: many; d_call: -; cdr3_nt: TGCAGTGCTAGAGATGGGGGCCTGGAGTTCTTC; cdr3_aa: CSARDGGLEFF
j_call: TRBJ2-2; v_call: TRBV29-1; clone_size: many; d_call: -; cdr3_nt: TGCAGCGCCCTCCTGAGTGCGAACACCGGGGAGCTGTTTTTT; cdr3_aa: CSALLSANTGELFF
j_call: TRBJ2-7; v_call: TRBV30; clone_size: many; d_call: TRBD2; cdr3_nt: TGTGCCTGGAGCCCGGGACTAGCGACCTCCTACGAGCAGTACTTC; cdr3_aa: CAWSPGLATSYEQYF
j_call: TRBJ2-2; v_call: TRBV29-1; clone_size: -; d_call: TRBD1; cdr3_nt: TGCAGCGGGACAGGGATTAACACCGGGGAGCTGTTTTTT; cdr3_aa: CSGTGINTGELFF
j_call: TRBJ2-7; v_call: TRBV20-1; clone_size: many; d_call: TRBD2; cdr3_nt: TGCAGTGCTAGCAGCGGGGGGATGACCTACGAGCAGTACTTC; cdr3_aa: CSASSGGMTYEQYF
j_call: TRBJ2-5; v_call: TRBV7-9; clone_size: -; d_call: -; cdr3_nt: TGTGCCAGCAGCTTTCAAGGGTCCCCCTTTGGAGAGACCCAGTACTTC; cdr3_aa: CASSFQGSPFGETQYF
j_call: TRBJ2-7; v_call: TRBV6-2/TRBV6-3; clone_size: many; d_call: -; cdr3_nt: TGTGCCAGCAGTTGGACGACCGGACAAGGCGAGCAGTACTTC; cdr3_aa: CASSWTTGQGEQYF
j_call: TRBJ2-1; v_call: TRBV2; clone_size: few; d_call: -; cdr3_nt: TGTGCCAGCAGCGCGGCTCAAAGCTACAATGAGCAGTTCTTC; cdr3_aa: CASSAAQSYNEQFF
j_call: TRBJ2-2; v_call: TRBV3-1; clone_size: many; d_call: -; cdr3_nt: TGTGCCAGCAGCCCCCGTGACTTGTCCACCGGGGAGCTGTTTTTT; cdr3_aa: CASSPRDLSTGELFF
j_call: TRBJ1-2; v_call: TRBV29-1; clone_size: few; d_call: -; cdr3_nt: TGCAGCGTCACGGACAGCATCGTAAAGGGCTACACCTTC; cdr3_aa: CSVTDSIVKGYTF
j_call: TRBJ2-3; v_call: TRBV5-8; clone_size: many; d_call: TRBD1; cdr3_nt: TGTGCCAGCAGCATAGACAGGGGGCATCTCACAGATACGCAGTATTTT; cdr3_aa: CASSIDRGHLTDTQYF
j_call: TRBJ2-5; v_call: TRBV20-1; clone_size: few; d_call: -; cdr3_nt: TGCAGTGTTAGACTAGTCGGTGAGACCCAGTACTTC; cdr3_aa: CSVRLVGETQYF
j_call: TRBJ2-3; v_call: TRBV11-2; clone_size: many; d_call: TRBD1; cdr3_nt: TGTGCCAGCAGCCCCATAAAACAGGGGGGACATACGCAGTATTTT; cdr3_aa: CASSPIKQGGHTQYF
j_call: TRBJ2-3; v_call: TRBV20-1; clone_size: many; d_call: -; cdr3_nt: TGCAGTCGGCAGCGCACAGATACGCAGTATTTT; cdr3_aa: CSRQRTDTQYF
j_call: TRBJ2-7; v_call: TRBV29-1; clone_size: many; d_call: TRBD2; cdr3_nt: TGCAGCGTTTGGGCGGGAGGCCAAACCTACGAGCAGTACTTC; cdr3_aa: CSVWAGGQTYEQYF
j_call: TRBJ2-1; v_call: TRBV11-2; clone_size: many; d_call: TRBD2; cdr3_nt: TGTGCCAGCAGCTCCTTTAGCGGGAGGGCCTACAATGAGCAGTTCTTC; cdr3_aa: CASSSFSGRAYNEQFF
j_call: TRBJ2-7; v_call: TRBV20-1; clone_size: many; d_call: -; cdr3_nt: TGCAGTGCTAGATCCAGCTACGAGCAGTACTTC; cdr3_aa: CSARSSYEQYF
j_call: TRBJ1-5; v_call: TRBV27; clone_size: many; d_call: -; cdr3_nt: TGTGCCAGCAGTTTATCGATGGGGTTCAATCAGCCCCAGCATTTT; cdr3_aa: CASSLSMGFNQPQHF
j_call: TRBJ2-4; v_call: TRBV30; clone_size: -; d_call: -; cdr3_nt: TGTGCCTGGAGTGTTAAGGGACGGGATGGATATAGAAACATTCAGTACTTC; cdr3_aa: CAWSVKGRDGYRNIQYF
j_call: TRBJ1-2; v_call: TRBV12-3/TRBV12-4; clone_size: -; d_call: -; cdr3_nt: TGTGCCAGCAGTCCCGGACAGTATGGCTACACCTTC; cdr3_aa: CASSPGQYGYTF
j_call: TRBJ2-1; v_call: TRBV15; clone_size: -; d_call: -; cdr3_nt: TGTGCCACCAGCAGAGATCGGGTAGGGGAGGTGTTCTTC; cdr3_aa: CATSRDRVGEVFF
j_call: TRBJ1-4; v_call: TRBV28; clone_size: -; d_call: TRBD1; cdr3_nt: TGTGCCAGCAGTTCCTCAGGGGGCGCGAACGAAAAACTGTTTTTT; cdr3_aa: CASSSSGGANEKLFF
j_call: TRBJ1-1; v_call: TRBV12-3/TRBV12-4; clone_size: -; d_call: TRBD1; cdr3_nt: TGTGCCAGCAGTTTAGGGGACAGATTGAACACTGAAGCTTTCTTT; cdr3_aa: CASSLGDRLNTEAFF
j_call: TRBJ2-1; v_call: TRBV10-2; clone_size: many; d_call: -; cdr3_nt: TGCGCCAGCAGTGATTCGGGGGTAAACTACAATGAGCAGTTCTTC; cdr3_aa: CASSDSGVNYNEQFF
j_call: TRBJ2-3; v_call: TRBV28; clone_size: many; d_call: TRBD2; cdr3_nt: TGTGCCAGCATGCGGGGGGGGGCCACCACAGATACGCAGTATTTT; cdr3_aa: CASMRGGATTDTQYF
j_call: TRBJ2-7; v_call: TRBV6-1; clone_size: -; d_call: TRBD2; cdr3_nt: TGTGCCAGCAGCCCCGGGACTAGCGGGAGGGCGTCCTACGAGCAGTACTTC; cdr3_aa: CASSPGTSGRASYEQYF
j_call: TRBJ2-7; v_call: TRBV4-3; clone_size: -; d_call: -; cdr3_nt: TGCGCCAGCAGCCCCATTTCCCCCTACGAGCAGTACTTC; cdr3_aa: CASSPISPYEQYF
j_call: TRBJ2-1; v_call: TRBV5-1; clone_size: -; d_call: TRBD2; cdr3_nt: TGCGCCAGCAGCTTGGATTGGGTTCAGCGGGGGGTTGAGCAGTTCTTC; cdr3_aa: CASSLDWVQRGVEQFF
j_call: TRBJ1-1; v_call: TRBV11-2; clone_size: -; d_call: -; cdr3_nt: TGTGCCAGCAGCTTAGACAGGGTGGGAACTGAAGCTTTCTTT; cdr3_aa: CASSLDRVGTEAFF
j_call: TRBJ2-1; v_call: TRBV7-9; clone_size: many; d_call: -; cdr3_nt: TGTGCCAGCAGCTTAGCACTAGTATCTCTCAATGAGCAGTTCTTC; cdr3_aa: CASSLALVSLNEQFF
j_call: TRBJ2-3; v_call: TRBV28; clone_size: -; d_call: -; cdr3_nt: TGTGCCAGCAGTTTCTCTTTAGATACGCAGTATTTT; cdr3_aa: CASSFSLDTQYF
j_call: TRBJ2-3; v_call: TRBV27; clone_size: -; d_call: -; cdr3_nt: TGTGCCAGCACTAGGGGGAGAAACACAGATACGCAGTATTTT; cdr3_aa: CASTRGRNTDTQYF
j_call: TRBJ2-7; v_call: TRBV5-1; clone_size: few; d_call: TRBD1; cdr3_nt: TGCGCCAGCAGCTTGGCAGGGACAGACGAGCAGTACTTC; cdr3_aa: CASSLAGTDEQYF
j_call: TRBJ2-5; v_call: TRBV6-1; clone_size: many; d_call: -; cdr3_nt: TGTGCCAGCAGCCCACACACCTCCAGGACTGGGGCACGACAAGAGACCCAGTACTTC; cdr3_aa: CASSPHTSRTGARQETQYF
j_call: TRBJ2-7; v_call: TRBV20-1; clone_size: many; d_call: -; cdr3_nt: TGCAGTGCCGCGGTTTTCCGCTTCTACGAGCAGTACTTC; cdr3_aa: CSAAVFRFYEQYF
j_call: TRBJ2-7; v_call: TRBV2; clone_size: many; d_call: TRBD1; cdr3_nt: TGTGCCAGCAGTGAGGACAGGGTTTACGAGCAGTACTTC; cdr3_aa: CASSEDRVYEQYF
j_call: TRBJ1-1; v_call: TRBV7-2; clone_size: many; d_call: -; cdr3_nt: TGTGCCAGCAGCTTCTCCACTGAAGCTTTCTTT; cdr3_aa: CASSFSTEAFF
j_call: TRBJ1-2; v_call: TRBV6-1; clone_size: -; d_call: TRBD1; cdr3_nt: TGTGCCAGCTGGACAGGGGAGGCCTATGGCTACACCTTC; cdr3_aa: CASWTGEAYGYTF
j_call: TRBJ2-7; v_call: TRBV18; clone_size: few; d_call: TRBD1; cdr3_nt: TGTGCCAGCTCACCAGAAGTGGGACAGGGATCCTACGAGCAGTACTTC; cdr3_aa: CASSPEVGQGSYEQYF
j_call: TRBJ2-1; v_call: TRBV19; clone_size: -; d_call: TRBD2; cdr3_nt: TGTGCCAGTAGTACCCCTGGACTAGCGGGAGGGGAGGAGCAGTTCTTC; cdr3_aa: CASSTPGLAGGEEQFF
j_call: TRBJ2-3; v_call: TRBV10-3; clone_size: many; d_call: -; cdr3_nt: TGTGCCATCAGTGAGTCGTATACGCAGTATTTT; cdr3_aa: CAISESYTQYF
j_call: TRBJ2-1; v_call: TRBV29-1; clone_size: many; d_call: -; cdr3_nt: TGCAGCGTTGAATCGCCGGGTTACAATGAGCAGTTCTTC; cdr3_aa: CSVESPGYNEQFF
j_call: TRBJ2-1; v_call: TRBV11-2; clone_size: many; d_call: -; cdr3_nt: TGTGCCAGCAGCTTAGATGGCAGGGCCACCTACAATGAGCAGTTCTTC; cdr3_aa: CASSLDGRATYNEQFF
j_call: TRBJ2-1; v_call: TRBV4-1; clone_size: -; d_call: TRBD2; cdr3_nt: TGCGCCAGCAGCCCGAGGGATCTAGCGGGGCTCTACAATGAGCAGTTCTTC; cdr3_aa: CASSPRDLAGLYNEQFF
j_call: TRBJ2-3; v_call: TRBV20-1; clone_size: many; d_call: -; cdr3_nt: TGCAGTGCTATTCCTGGGGCATTGTCAACAGATACGCAGTATTTT; cdr3_aa: CSAIPGALSTDTQYF
j_call: TRBJ2-1; v_call: TRBV4-1; clone_size: -; d_call: -; cdr3_nt: TGCGCCAGCAGCCAAGTGGTTAGCGTCAGCTCCTACAATGAGCAGTTCTTC; cdr3_aa: CASSQVVSVSSYNEQFF
j_call: TRBJ2-1; v_call: TRBV9; clone_size: -; d_call: -; cdr3_nt: TGTGCCAGCAGCGGCGGGTTTACCTACAATGAGCAGTTCTTC; cdr3_aa: CASSGGFTYNEQFF
j_call: TRBJ1-5; v_call: TRBV6-1; clone_size: few; d_call: -; cdr3_nt: TGTGCCAGCAGGTCCAGGTGGGGCAATCAGCCCCAGCATTTT; cdr3_aa: CASRSRWGNQPQHF
j_call: TRBJ1-2; v_call: TRBV27; clone_size: many; d_call: -; cdr3_nt: TGTGCCAGCAGTTTATCGCAGGGAGCTCGCTATGGCTACACCTTC; cdr3_aa: CASSLSQGARYGYTF
j_call: TRBJ1-5; v_call: TRBV2; clone_size: many; d_call: -; cdr3_nt: TGTGCCAGCAGTGTTCCTCCTAATCAGCCCCAGCATTTT; cdr3_aa: CASSVPPNQPQHF